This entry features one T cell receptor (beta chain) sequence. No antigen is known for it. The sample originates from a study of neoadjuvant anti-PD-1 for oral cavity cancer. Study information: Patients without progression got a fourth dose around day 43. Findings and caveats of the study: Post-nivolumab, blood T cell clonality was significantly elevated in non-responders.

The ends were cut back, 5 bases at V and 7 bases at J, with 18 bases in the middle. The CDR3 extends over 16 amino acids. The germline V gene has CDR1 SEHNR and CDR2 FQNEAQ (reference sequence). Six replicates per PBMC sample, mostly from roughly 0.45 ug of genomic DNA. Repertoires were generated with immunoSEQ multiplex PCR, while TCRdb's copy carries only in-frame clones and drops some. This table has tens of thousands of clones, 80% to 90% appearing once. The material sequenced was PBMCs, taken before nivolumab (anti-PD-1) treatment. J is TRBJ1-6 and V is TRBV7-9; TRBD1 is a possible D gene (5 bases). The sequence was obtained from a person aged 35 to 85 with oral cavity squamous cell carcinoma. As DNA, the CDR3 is TGTGCCAGCAGCGATAGACAGACCGAGAGAAATTCACCCCTCCACTTT. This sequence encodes CASSDRQTERNSPLHF.